The 31 T cell receptor beta chains given below trace back to one sample, sequenced in a study of blood T cell repertoires in COVID-19. Here immunoSEQ multiplex PCR was the method, and the copy in TCRdb shows in-frame clones only, minus some. This table has about 230,000 clones, over 70% appearing once. Sequencing was done on a sample of peripheral blood. The receptor set was obtained from a man older than 75 with acute or convalescent COVID-19.

This chain uses TRBV19 with TRBJ1-2, with TRBD1 identical over 9 bases. CDR1 and CDR2 from the germline V gene are LNHDA and SQIVND (reference sequence). V trimming: 6 bases; J trimming: 8 bases; junction bases outside the gene matches: 13. CDR3 length: 15 amino acids. The DNA of the CDR3 is TGTGCCAGTAGCCATACTGTGGGACAGGGTGGAGGCTACACCTTC. As protein: CASSHTVGQGGGYTF. Complete variable domain (other parts from reference TRBV19 and TRBJ1-2): DGGITQSPKYLFRKEGQNVTLSCEQNLNHDAMYWYRQDPGQGLRLIYYSQIVNDFQKGDIAEGYSVSREKKESFPLTVTSAQKNPTAFYLCASSHTVGQGGGYTFGSGTRLTVV.

The chain has TRBV5-5 and TRBJ1-5; D might be TRBD1 (6 bases). The germline V and J ends were trimmed by 2 bases and 3 bases, with 21 bases remaining between them. CDR1 and CDR2 (germline): SGHKS, YYEKEE (reference sequence). The length of the CDR3 is 18 residues. CDR3 nucleotides: TGTGCCAGCAGCTTTCTAGGTGGCAGGGGATCATTCAATCAGCCCCAGCATTTT. Encoded protein: CASSFLGGRGSFNQPQHF.

This clone was seen once. The rearrangement links TRBV24-1 to TRBJ2-4, with a possible D match to TRBD1 (6 bases). This CDR3 is 20 amino acids long. V was cut by 5 bases and J by 1 base, with 26 bases left in between. Germline V gene data show CDR1 as KGHDR and CDR2 as SFDVKD. CDR3 region: CATSALFGPQGEGAKNIQYF. The DNA for the CDR3 is TGTGCCACCAGTGCCCTTTTTGGGCCACAGGGAGAAGGGGCCAAAAACATTCAGTACTTC.

V and J are TRBV10-3 and TRBJ2-7, with TRBD2 identical over 11 bases. Germline CDR1 reads ENHRY; CDR2 reads SYGVKD. The CDR3 is 15 residues long. V trimming: 5 bases; J trimming: 3 bases; junction bases outside the gene matches: 6. In DNA form, the CDR3 reads TGTGCCATCAGTAAAACTAGCGGGAGAGTCTACGAGCAGTACTTC. Translated, it gives CAISKTSGRVYEQYF.

V usage is TRBV28 and J usage is TRBJ1-1; perhaps TRBD1 as D (5 bases). Germline-derived CDR1 and CDR2 are MDHEN and SYDVKM. Deletions cut 5 bases from V and 4 bases from J, with 20 bases between. This CDR3 region has 16 residues. CDR3: CASSPPGDFDLTEAFF. CDR3 nucleotide sequence: TGTGCCAGCAGTCCCCCTGGGGACTTTGACCTCACTGAAGCTTTCTTT. Using reference TRBV28 and TRBJ1-1 for the parts outside the CDR3, the full variable domain is DVKVTQSSRYLVKRTGEKVFLECVQDMDHENMFWYRQDPGLGLRLIYFSYDVKMKEKGDIPEGYSVSREKKERFSLILESASTNQTSMYLCASSPPGDFDLTEAFFGQGTRLTVV.

The chain carries TRBV4-1 and TRBJ2-1, with D perhaps TRBD2 (6 bases). Per the germline V gene, CDR1 is MGHRA and CDR2 is YSYEKL. V was clipped by 2 bases and J by 9 bases, with 14 bases between them. This CDR3 contains 14 residues. CDR3 DNA: TGCGCCAGCAGCCAAAGTCCGGGCGGGATTGAGCAGTTCTTC. It codes for CASSQSPGGIEQFF.

The rearrangement links TRBV18 to TRBJ2-1; 8 nucleotides line up with TRBD2. CDR1 is KGHSH, CDR2 LQKENI, per germline. V lost 6 bases and J lost 2; bases outside the gene matches: 3. This CDR3 contains 14 residues. The CDR3 loop reads CASSGGVAYNEQFF. The CDR3 region has the DNA TGTGCCAGCTCCGGGGGGGTAGCCTACAATGAGCAGTTCTTC.

The rearrangement uses TRBV4-1 and TRBJ2-5; D perhaps matches TRBD1 (5 bases). Germline V gives CDR1 MGHRA, CDR2 YSYEKL. Trimming pared 8 bases from V and 5 bases from J, leaving 24 bases between. The CDR3 sequence is 16 residues long. The CDR3 DNA reads as TGCGCCAGCGCACCTTCTAGGGGCGGCCTTGACGAGACCCAGTACTTC. It encodes CASAPSRGGLDETQYF.

V is TRBV19 and J is TRBJ1-6; no definite D call. Deletions cut 2 bases from V and 7 bases from J, with 12 bases between. Germline V gives CDR1 LNHDA, CDR2 SQIVND (reference sequence). The CDR3 consists of 15 residues. In nucleotides, the CDR3 is TGTGCCAGTAGTATAATAGGAGTCAGAAATTCACCCCTCCACTTT. Translated: CASSIIGVRNSPLHF. Based on the CDR3 plus reference TRBV19 and TRBJ1-6, the full variable domain is DGGITQSPKYLFRKEGQNVTLSCEQNLNHDAMYWYRQDPGQGLRLIYYSQIVNDFQKGDIAEGYSVSREKKESFPLTVTSAQKNPTAFYLCASSIIGVRNSPLHFGNGTRLTVT.

This chain connects TRBV7-9 to TRBJ1-3; D is unresolved. Trimming took 3 bases from V and 2 from J, leaving 8 bases between them. The V gene's germline CDR1 is SEHNR and CDR2 FQNEAQ (reference sequence). The CDR3 covers 14 residues. The DNA for the CDR3 is TGTGCCAGCAGCTTTTCGACTACTGGAAACACCATATATTTT. This codes for CASSFSTTGNTIYF.

The chain has TRBV30 and TRBJ2-4, with 7 bases identical to TRBD1. V was clipped by 4 bases and J by 0 bases; unmatched bases: 6. Germline-derived CDR1 and CDR2 are GTSNPN and SVGIG (reference sequence). The CDR3 runs to 15 residues. The CDR3 sequence is CAWMKGALAKNIQYF. The CDR3 DNA is TGTGCCTGGATGAAGGGGGCCTTAGCCAAAAACATTCAGTACTTC.

This clone was picked up one time. J is TRBJ2-1 and V is TRBV28; 7 bases map to TRBD2. Germline values: CDR1 MDHEN, CDR2 SYDVKM. V lost 2 bases to trimming and J lost 10 bases; unmatched junction nucleotides: 14. The CDR3 runs to 16 residues. The CDR3, as DNA: TGTGCCAGCAGTTTAATGGGGCGGGGGACCAACAGAGAGCAGTTCTTC. This gives the protein CASSLMGRGTNREQFF.

Note on this clone: The sample has other DNA sequences that encode this CDR3 too. This sequence joins TRBV27 and TRBJ2-7; a weak D match, TRBD2 (5 bases). CDR1 and CDR2 (germline): MNHEY, SMNVEV (reference sequence). The V gene lost 2 bases and the J gene lost 0 bases, with 5 bases spanning the gap. The CDR3 is made up of 13 amino acids. The CDR3 region has the DNA TGTGCCAGCAGTTTACGGGGCTCCTACGAGCAGTACTTC. This translates into CASSLRGSYEQYF.

As DNA, the CDR3 is TGTGCCAGCAGCGTCTACGGTCAGGGGACTGAAGCTTTCTTT. This sequence encodes CASSVYGQGTEAFF. The chain couples TRBV9 to TRBJ1-1; tentatively, D is TRBD1 (6 bases). Trimming removed 2 bases at V and 5 bases at J, with 13 bases between. The CDR3 has 14 residues. Germline V lookup: CDR1 SGDLS, CDR2 YYNGEE.

The chain joins TRBV25-1 to TRBJ1-1; D might be TRBD1 (5 bases). This CDR3 has 12 residues. V lost 6 bases, J lost 8 bases, and 13 bases lay in between. Germline V lookup: CDR1 MGHDK, CDR2 SYGVNS. The chain's CDR3 is CASRQEPAEAFF. As DNA, the CDR3 is TGTGCCAGCAGACAGGAACCCGCGGAAGCTTTCTTT.

The rearrangement uses TRBV19 and TRBJ1-2; 7 nucleotides line up with TRBD1. Germline CDR1 is LNHDA and CDR2 is SQIVND (reference sequence). Trimming at V came to 7 bases and at J to 4 bases, leaving 9 bases not matched to a gene. The CDR3 has 14 amino acids. This CDR3 is CASTPTGLVYGYTF. The CDR3 nucleotides are TGTGCCAGTACCCCGACAGGGTTGGTCTATGGCTACACCTTC.

This chain connects TRBV2 to TRBJ1-2; perhaps TRBD1 as D (5 bases). Per germline, CDR1 SNHLY and CDR2 FYNNEI. The CDR3 covers 13 residues. The germline V and J ends were trimmed by 6 bases and 0 bases, with 8 bases remaining between them. The CDR3 sequence: CASRTETNYGYTF. CDR3 nucleotide sequence: TGTGCCAGCAGGACAGAGACTAACTATGGCTACACCTTC.

The chain recombines TRBV7-9 with TRBJ2-7; no definite D call. The CDR3 totals 11 residues. V shed 5 bases and J shed 3 bases, with 5 bases lying between them. Germline lookup yields CDR1 SEHNR and CDR2 FQNEAQ (reference sequence). The CDR3 protein is CASSPIYEQYF. CDR3 bases: TGTGCCAGCAGCCCAATCTACGAGCAGTACTTC.

Of note for this clone: Other DNA variants within this sample encode the same CDR3. The chain links TRBV2 to TRBJ2-6, with D unresolved. CDR3 length: 14 residues. CDR1 and CDR2 (germline): SNHLY, FYNNEI. V was shortened by 2 bases and J by 2 bases, with 4 bases between the two germline ends. The CDR3 coding sequence is TGTGCCAGCAGTGAACGGGCTGGGGCCAACGTCCTGACTTTC. Its protein is CASSERAGANVLTF.

This clone was seen a few times. The chain joins TRBV30 to TRBJ2-7, with D perhaps TRBD1 (5 bases). The V end lost 4 bases, the J end lost 6 bases, and 25 bases lay between the germline ends. CDR1 is GTSNPN and CDR2 is SVGIG in the germline V gene (reference sequence). The CDR3 covers 16 residues. CDR3 nucleotides: TGTGCCTGGATCGGTGCAGGGATAAACCCAGGCGGCGAGCAGTACTTC. Its translation is CAWIGAGINPGGEQYF.

The chain is built from TRBV5-1 and TRBJ2-7; 10 bases fit TRBD2. From germline, CDR1 is SGHRS and CDR2 YFSETQ. The CDR3 runs to 15 residues. J was trimmed by 4 bases and V by 3 bases; bases with no gene match: 7. The CDR3 sequence is CASSSRLAGPYEQYF. The CDR3 bases are TGCGCCAGCAGCTCAAGACTAGCGGGCCCATACGAGCAGTACTTC.

The V call is TRBV27, the J call TRBJ1-5; no clear D gene. CDR1 is MNHEY and CDR2 is SMNVEV in the germline V gene (reference sequence). The CDR3 covers 14 residues. V dropped 6 bases and J dropped 6 bases, with 15 bases sitting between them. The CDR3 loop reads CASSPGWEGQPQHF. DNA of the CDR3: TGTGCCAGCAGCCCAGGCTGGGAGGGTCAGCCCCAGCATTTT.

V is TRBV2 and J is TRBJ2-2, with TRBD1 as a possible D gene (6 bases). The CDR3 covers 14 residues. Per germline, CDR1 SNHLY and CDR2 FYNNEI. V lost 4 bases, J lost 3 bases, and 9 bases lay in between. The CDR3, as DNA: TGTGCCAGCAGTGGACAGGTGGACACCGGGGAGCTGTTTTTT. This translates into CASSGQVDTGELFF.

This sequence joins TRBV5-1 and TRBJ1-2; a weak D match, TRBD1 (6 bases). V was cut by 4 bases and J by 0 bases, with 10 bases left in between. Germline V gene data show CDR1 as SGHRS and CDR2 as YFSETQ. This CDR3 contains 14 residues. The CDR3 nucleotides are TGCGCCAGCAGCCTCTCAGGGGCTAACTATGGCTACACCTTC. Protein sequence: CASSLSGANYGYTF.

The J gene is TRBJ2-7, the V gene TRBV3-1 (or the pseudogene TRBV3-2), with D unclear. The V gene's germline CDR1 is LGHDT and CDR2 YNNKEL (reference sequence). V was clipped by 1 base and J by 0 bases, with 10 bases between them. The CDR3 loop spans 15 amino acids. In nucleotides, the CDR3 is TGTGCCAGCAGCCAAGGGCAGGAAAGCTCCTACGAGCAGTACTTC. It codes for CASSQGQESSYEQYF.

The V and J genes are TRBV9 and TRBJ1-5; D might be TRBD1 (5 bases). The V gene lost 0 bases and the J gene lost 7 bases, with 17 bases spanning the gap. The CDR3 extends over 16 amino acids. Germline CDR1 reads SGDLS; CDR2 reads YYNGEE. The CDR3 reads CASSVGDSPGRQPQHF. The CDR3 nucleotides read TGTGCCAGCAGCGTAGGCGACAGCCCGGGGAGGCAGCCCCAGCATTTT.

The chain combines TRBV19 with TRBJ1-1; D is perhaps TRBD1 (5 bases). Germline CDR1 LNHDA, CDR2 SQIVND (reference sequence). The CDR3 consists of 15 residues. V lost 1 base to trimming and J lost 0 bases, with 9 bases between them. The CDR3 DNA is TGTGCCAGTAGTATAGTTCGGGGGATGAACACTGAAGCTTTCTTT. This gives the protein CASSIVRGMNTEAFF.

V and J are TRBV10-1 and TRBJ2-5; TRBD1 matches 7 bases. Germline-derived CDR1 and CDR2 are WNHNN and SYGVQD (reference sequence). The CDR3 loop spans 14 amino acids. Losses at the gene ends were 4 bases for V and 0 bases for J; bases not matched to a gene: 2. The CDR3 sequence is CASSAGTDQETQYF. CDR3 sequence (DNA): TGCGCCAGCAGTGCCGGGACAGACCAAGAGACCCAGTACTTC.

This clone was observed a single time. The genes are TRBV6-1 and TRBJ1-4; TRBD1 is a possible D gene (5 bases). Germline V gives CDR1 MNHNS, CDR2 SASEGT. The CDR3 extends over 14 amino acids. Trimming removed 1 base at V and 8 bases at J, with 11 bases between. CDR3 bases: TGTGCCAGCAGTGAAGTTGCAGGGTGGGAAAAACTGTTTTTT. It translates to CASSEVAGWEKLFF.

This clone was observed once. This chain uses TRBV5-4 with TRBJ2-2, with 9 nucleotides matching TRBD2. In germline, CDR1 is SGHNT, CDR2 YYREEE (reference sequence). The V and J ends lost 4 bases and 6 bases, in that order; junction bases with no gene match: 13. The CDR3 consists of 17 residues. The chain's CDR3 is CASSPPRAGGQSGELFF. CDR3 nucleotide sequence: TGTGCCAGCAGCCCCCCAAGGGCGGGGGGGCAGTCCGGGGAGCTGTTTTTT. The variable domain in full, with the rest retrieved from reference TRBV5-4 and TRBJ2-2, is ETGVTQSPTHLIKTRGQQVTLRCSSQSGHNTVSWYQQALGQGPQFIFQYYREEENGRGNFPPRFSGLQFPNYSSELNVNALELDDSALYLCASSPPRAGGQSGELFFGEGSRLTVL.

The rearrangement joins TRBV18 to TRBJ1-2; maybe TRBD1 (6 bases). The length of the CDR3 is 13 residues. Germline CDR1 and CDR2: KGHSH and LQKENI. Trimming stripped 2 bases from V and 6 bases from J, with 10 bases between. The CDR3 DNA sequence: TGTGCCAGCTCACCATCACAGGGAAATGGCTACACCTTC. Its protein is CASSPSQGNGYTF.